This is a list of T cell receptor beta chains from one sample in a study of vaccination effects on CD4 cells after COVID-19. Sequencing used immunoSEQ multiplex PCR; TCRdb keeps in-frame clones, though not all of them. This table has approximately 28,000 clones, roughly 80% appearing once. For these receptors, no antigen is known. The input for sequencing was CD4+ T cells from PBMCs cultured with SARS-CoV-2 spike peptides, taken after COVID-19 vaccination. The source of these receptors is a human donor who received a COVID-19 vaccine. Some clones in this sample may be carry-over from other donors' samples. Both conserved end residues are part of each CDR3. Each record gives: clone size, J gene, D gene, V gene, CDR3 protein, CDR3 DNA. The D gene is left open where the match is weak. Where a row states a size, it is once, few, many or the class of an expanded clone; other rows omit it.

few	TRBJ1-2	TRBD1	TRBV24-1	CATSDESTGSYGYTF	TGTGCCACCAGTGATGAGTCGACAGGGAGCTATGGCTACACCTTC
.	TRBJ2-2	TRBD1	TRBV5-4	CASSRGTGANTGELFF	TGTGCCAGCAGCCGGGGGACAGGGGCTAACACCGGGGAGCTGTTTTTT
.	TRBJ1-3	.	TRBV12-3/TRBV12-4	CASSLGGNTIYF	TGTGCCAGCAGTTTGGGGGGAAACACCATATATTTT
.	TRBJ2-5	TRBD1	TRBV11-2	CASRTGTGNIRETQYF	TGTGCCAGCAGGACCGGGACAGGGAATATCAGAGAGACCCAGTACTTC
.	TRBJ1-2	TRBD1	TRBV7-8	CASSFRDRGGYTF	TGTGCCAGCAGCTTCCGGGACAGGGGTGGCTACACCTTC
.	TRBJ1-6	.	TRBV7-9	CASSLDGIGSPLHF	TGTGCCAGCAGCTTAGACGGGATAGGTTCACCCCTCCACTTT
.	TRBJ1-5	.	TRBV19	CASSIASLQYNQPQHF	TGTGCCAGTAGTATAGCTTCGTTGCAGTACAATCAGCCCCAGCATTTT
.	TRBJ1-3	.	TRBV9	CASSVQGPAGNTIYF	TGTGCCAGCAGCGTACAGGGGCCCGCGGGAAACACCATATATTTT
.	TRBJ2-2	.	TRBV3-1/TRBV3-2	CASSLRGGMRSSGELFF	TGTGCCAGCAGCCTTCGTGGGGGCATGCGTTCATCCGGGGAGCTGTTTTTT
few	TRBJ2-2	.	TRBV7-3	CASSLSGAAGELFF	TGTGCCAGCAGCTTAAGCGGGGCTGCCGGGGAGCTGTTTTTT
.	TRBJ1-3	.	TRBV7-9	CASSPTGISGNTIYF	TGTGCCAGCAGCCCAACAGGGATCTCTGGAAACACCATATATTTT
.	TRBJ2-5	TRBD1	TRBV28	CATGTGVETQYF	TGTGCCACCGGGACAGGCGTAGAGACCCAGTACTTC
.	TRBJ2-3	.	TRBV5-1	CASSRGEADTQYF	TGCGCCAGCAGCCGCGGAGAAGCGGATACGCAGTATTTT
.	TRBJ1-5	.	TRBV4-1	CASSQAGSSNQPQHF	TGCGCCAGCAGCCAAGCAGGGTCTAGCAATCAGCCCCAGCATTTT
.	TRBJ1-3	.	TRBV12-5	CASGLFLAISGNTIYF	TGTGCTAGTGGTTTGTTCTTGGCAATCTCTGGAAACACCATATATTTT
.	TRBJ2-5	TRBD2	TRBV15	CASRMGGKYQETQYF	TGTGCCTCACGGATGGGGGGGAAGTACCAAGAGACCCAGTACTTC
.	TRBJ2-3	.	TRBV19	CASTATPTVTTDTQYF	TGTGCCAGTACCGCTACGCCTACAGTGACTACAGATACGCAGTATTTT
.	TRBJ1-1	.	TRBV9	CASSVGTVTEAFF	TGTGCCAGCAGCGTAGGGACAGTTACTGAAGCTTTCTTT
.	TRBJ2-5	.	TRBV6-6	CATQGPFGETQYF	TGTGCCACCCAGGGGCCATTCGGAGAGACCCAGTACTTC
.	TRBJ2-3	.	TRBV29-1	CSGINRDTTTADTQYF	TGCAGCGGCATAAACCGGGACACTACTACCGCAGATACGCAGTATTTT
.	TRBJ2-2	.	TRBV5-8	CASSHRAPGELFF	TGTGCCAGCAGCCACAGGGCCCCCGGGGAGCTGTTTTTT
once	TRBJ2-5	TRBD1	TRBV24-1	CATSDPQGAGETQYF	TGTGCCACCAGTGACCCACAGGGGGCTGGGGAGACCCAGTACTTC
.	TRBJ2-6	TRBD1	TRBV5-5	CASSWATGGSGANVLTF	TGTGCCAGCAGCTGGGCGACAGGGGGCTCTGGGGCCAACGTCCTGACTTTC
.	TRBJ1-1	.	TRBV5-1	CASSLDSLNTEAFF	TGCGCCAGCAGCTTGGACAGCTTGAACACTGAAGCTTTCTTT
.	TRBJ1-6	.	TRBV4-1	CASSQVGGPTDSPLHF	TGCGCCAGCAGCCAAGTCGGGGGGCCGACGGATTCACCCCTCCACTTT
.	TRBJ2-1	.	TRBV2	CASRTRDRLFF	TGTGCCAGCAGGACCCGGGACCGACTATTCTTC
few	TRBJ1-2	TRBD1	TRBV7-8	CASSSIGTGVKGYTF	TGTGCCAGCAGCTCGATAGGCACAGGGGTTAAGGGCTACACCTTC
.	TRBJ1-4	TRBD1	TRBV2	CASGRDRGTNEKLFF	TGTGCCAGCGGCCGGGACAGGGGAACTAATGAAAAACTGTTTTTT
.	TRBJ1-1	TRBD1	TRBV5-8	CASPNHIPQGAFVENTEAFF	TGTGCCAGCCCCAACCACATCCCCCAGGGGGCTTTTGTGGAGAACACTGAAGCTTTCTTT
.	TRBJ2-3	.	TRBV24-1	CATAPQGLTDTQYF	TGTGCCACCGCCCCGCAGGGTCTCACAGATACGCAGTATTTT
.	TRBJ2-3	TRBD2	TRBV5-4	CASSSGGAGGTDTQYF	TGTGCCAGCAGCTCCGGGGGGGCCGGGGGCACAGATACGCAGTATTTT
.	TRBJ1-2	.	TRBV4-2	CASSQATVIYGYTF	TGTGCCAGCAGCCAAGCGACAGTCATTTATGGCTACACCTTC
.	TRBJ2-5	.	TRBV19	CASSKTRLDQETQYF	TGTGCCAGTAGTAAGACCCGGTTGGACCAAGAGACCCAGTACTTC
.	TRBJ1-1	TRBD1	TRBV5-1	CASSVTGQVNTEAFF	TGCGCCAGCAGCGTTACGGGACAGGTGAACACTGAAGCTTTCTTT
few	TRBJ1-5	.	TRBV15	CATSRDQNDQPQHF	TGTGCCACCAGCAGAGATCAGAATGACCAGCCCCAGCATTTT
.	TRBJ2-5	.	TRBV15	CATSRDRRETQYF	TGTGCCACCAGCAGAGATCGTCGAGAGACCCAGTACTTC
.	TRBJ1-2	TRBD1	TRBV3-1/TRBV3-2	CASSPGTDPYRGYTF	TGTGCCAGCAGCCCGGGGACAGACCCCTATCGGGGCTACACCTTC
.	TRBJ2-5	.	TRBV14	CASSQFWGQETQYF	TGTGCCAGCAGCCAATTTTGGGGGCAAGAGACCCAGTACTTC
.	TRBJ1-5	TRBD1	TRBV28	CASTVKGAYQPQHF	TGTGCCAGCACCGTAAAGGGGGCCTATCAGCCCCAGCATTTT
.	TRBJ1-3	.	TRBV3-1/TRBV3-2	CASSRGSGNTIYF	TGTGCCAGCAGCCGAGGGTCCGGAAACACCATATATTTT
.	TRBJ1-4	TRBD1	TRBV19	CASSITKPGQGLIREKLFF	TGTGCCAGTAGTATAACCAAGCCGGGACAGGGGTTGATTCGGGAAAAACTGTTTTTT
.	TRBJ2-5	.	TRBV18	CASSSYTGSETQYF	TGTGCCAGCTCATCTTATACAGGGAGCGAGACCCAGTACTTC
.	TRBJ2-2	.	TRBV5-4	CASSLAGLGELFF	TGTGCCAGCAGCTTGGCGGGGCTGGGGGAGCTGTTTTTT
.	TRBJ1-3	TRBD1	TRBV2	CASSPDRGRDTIYF	TGTGCCAGCAGTCCGGACAGGGGGCGCGACACCATATATTTT
.	TRBJ1-1	.	TRBV30	CAWSVSLNTEAFF	TGTGCCTGGAGTGTAAGCCTGAACACTGAAGCTTTCTTT
.	TRBJ2-3	.	TRBV20-1	CSASPPDGPSTDTQYF	TGCAGTGCTAGTCCCCCGGACGGACCGAGCACAGATACGCAGTATTTT
.	TRBJ2-5	.	TRBV6-5	CASRRSGGEQETQYF	TGTGCCAGCAGAAGATCAGGGGGGGAACAAGAGACCCAGTACTTC
.	TRBJ1-4	.	TRBV9	CASSVGQINEKLFF	TGTGCCAGCAGCGTAGGTCAGATTAATGAAAAACTGTTTTTT
.	TRBJ1-5	.	TRBV30	CAWSLGPNQPQHF	TGTGCCTGGAGTTTAGGGCCCAACCAGCCCCAGCATTTT
once	TRBJ2-5	TRBD2	TRBV7-2	CASSLGTRVETQYF	TGTGCCAGCAGCTTAGGGACTAGAGTTGAGACCCAGTACTTC
.	TRBJ2-2	.	TRBV5-1	CASSLTEAGYTGELFF	TGCGCCAGCAGCTTGACTGAGGCAGGGTACACCGGGGAGCTGTTTTTT
.	TRBJ1-4	.	TRBV9	CASSIATNEKLFF	TGTGCCAGCAGCATAGCAACTAATGAAAAACTGTTTTTT
.	TRBJ1-2	TRBD1	TRBV6-5	CASGKGTEGSYGYTF	TGTGCCAGTGGGAAGGGGACAGAGGGCAGCTATGGCTACACCTTC
few	TRBJ2-3	TRBD2	TRBV18	CASSALAGGYTDTQYF	TGTGCCAGCTCAGCACTAGCGGGGGGATACACAGATACGCAGTATTTT
.	TRBJ2-3	.	TRBV7-2	CASSLTDTQYF	TGTGCCAGCAGCTTGACAGATACGCAGTATTTT
.	TRBJ1-1	.	TRBV25-1	CASSERQNRGREAFF	TGTGCCAGCAGTGAACGACAGAACCGGGGGCGTGAAGCTTTCTTT
.	TRBJ2-1	TRBD2	TRBV11-2	CASSYSGGARNEQFF	TGTGCCAGCAGCTATAGCGGGGGGGCCAGGAATGAGCAGTTCTTC
.	TRBJ2-1	TRBD2	TRBV5-1	CASSLGSGGSYNEQFF	TGCGCCAGCAGCTTAGGTAGCGGGGGGTCCTACAATGAGCAGTTCTTC
.	TRBJ2-5	.	TRBV9	CASSHGRGRLQETQYF	TGTGCCAGCAGCCATGGGAGGGGGCGACTTCAAGAGACCCAGTACTTC